This TCR beta chain derives from a study of blood T cell repertoires in COVID-19. Germline lookup yields CDR1 SEHNR and CDR2 FQNEAQ (reference sequence). V lost 5 bases, J lost 4 bases, and 14 bases lay in between. The CDR3 runs 14 residues. Only in-frame clones appear in the TCRdb table, and some are missing; sequencing was by immunoSEQ multiplex PCR. The data hold 200,000 to 250,000 clones, with about 90% observed a single time. Sequencing was done on a sample of peripheral blood. The receptor was isolated from a man aged 30 to 45 with acute or convalescent COVID-19. The chain recombines TRBV7-9 with TRBJ2-5; D is uncertain. Here the CDR3 DNA reads TGTGCCAGCAGCCCGACCTTGGCGGCAGAGACCCAGTACTTC. This encodes CASSPTLAAETQYF.